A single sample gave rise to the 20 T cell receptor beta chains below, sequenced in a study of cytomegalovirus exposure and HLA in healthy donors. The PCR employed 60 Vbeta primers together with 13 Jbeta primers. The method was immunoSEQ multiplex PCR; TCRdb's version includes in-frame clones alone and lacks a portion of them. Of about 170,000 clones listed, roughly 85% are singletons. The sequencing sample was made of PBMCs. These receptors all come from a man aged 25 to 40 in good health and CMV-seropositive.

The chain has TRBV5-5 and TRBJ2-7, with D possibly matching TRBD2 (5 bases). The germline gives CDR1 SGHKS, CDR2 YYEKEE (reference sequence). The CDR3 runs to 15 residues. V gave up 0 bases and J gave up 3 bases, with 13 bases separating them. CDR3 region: CASSLAVGSGYEQYF. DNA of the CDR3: TGTGCCAGCAGCTTGGCCGTTGGGAGTGGCTACGAGCAGTACTTC.

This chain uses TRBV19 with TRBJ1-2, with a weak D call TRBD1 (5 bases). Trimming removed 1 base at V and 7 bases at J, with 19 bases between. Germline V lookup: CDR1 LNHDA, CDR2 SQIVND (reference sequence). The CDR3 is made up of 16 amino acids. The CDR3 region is CASSIVAAGTLSGYTF. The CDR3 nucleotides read TGTGCCAGTAGTATAGTAGCGGCAGGGACTCTATCTGGCTACACCTTC.

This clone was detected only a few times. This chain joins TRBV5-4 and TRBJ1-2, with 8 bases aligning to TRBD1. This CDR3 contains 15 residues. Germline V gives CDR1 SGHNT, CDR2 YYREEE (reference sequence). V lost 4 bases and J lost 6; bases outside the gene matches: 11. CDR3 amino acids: CASSHPRTGRNGYTF. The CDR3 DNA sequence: TGTGCCAGCAGCCACCCCCGGACAGGGAGGAATGGCTACACCTTC.

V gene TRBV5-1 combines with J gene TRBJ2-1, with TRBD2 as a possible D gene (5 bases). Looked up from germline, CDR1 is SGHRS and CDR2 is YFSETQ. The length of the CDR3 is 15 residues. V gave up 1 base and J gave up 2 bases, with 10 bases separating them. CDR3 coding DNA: TGCGCCAGCAGCTTGTGGACTGATCCCTACAATGAGCAGTTCTTC. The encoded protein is CASSLWTDPYNEQFF.

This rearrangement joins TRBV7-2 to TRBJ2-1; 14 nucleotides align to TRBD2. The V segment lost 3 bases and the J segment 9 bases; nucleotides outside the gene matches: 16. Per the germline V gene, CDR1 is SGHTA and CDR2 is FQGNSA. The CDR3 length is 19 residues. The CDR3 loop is CASSLEAPATSGRAGEQFF. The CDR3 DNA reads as TGTGCCAGCAGCTTGGAAGCTCCGGCGACTAGCGGGAGGGCGGGTGAGCAGTTCTTC.

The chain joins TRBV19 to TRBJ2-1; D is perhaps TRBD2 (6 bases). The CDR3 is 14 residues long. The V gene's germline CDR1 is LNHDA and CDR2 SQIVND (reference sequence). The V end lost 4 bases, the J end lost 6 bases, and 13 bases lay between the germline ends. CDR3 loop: CASSTGGPTNEQFF. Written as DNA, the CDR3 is TGTGCCAGTAGTACAGGAGGGCCCACCAATGAGCAGTTCTTC.

The CDR3 loop reads CASSLTQVNTEAFF. In DNA, the CDR3 is TGTGCCAGCAGCTTGACGCAGGTCAACACTGAAGCTTTCTTT. The chain recombines TRBV5-6 with TRBJ1-1; D remains ambiguous. Germline lookup yields CDR1 SGHDT and CDR2 YYEEEE. CDR3 length: 14 amino acids. The ends were cut back, 1 base at V and 2 bases at J, with 9 bases in the middle.

This CDR3 reads CASSYSTSTGELFF. The CDR3 coding sequence is TGTGCCAGCAGTTACTCGACTAGCACCGGGGAGCTGTTTTTT. The chain links TRBV6-6 to TRBJ2-2, with D possibly matching TRBD2 (6 bases). Germline V lookup: CDR1 MNHNY, CDR2 SVGAGI (reference sequence). The CDR3 sequence is 14 residues long. V lost 0 bases, J lost 4 bases, and 6 bases lay in between.

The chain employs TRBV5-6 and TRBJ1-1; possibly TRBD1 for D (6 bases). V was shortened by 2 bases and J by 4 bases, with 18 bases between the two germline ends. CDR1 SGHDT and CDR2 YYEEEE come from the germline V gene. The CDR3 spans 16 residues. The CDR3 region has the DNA TGTGCCAGCAGCTTAACGGTCTCGGAAGGGGGCACTGAAGCTTTCTTT. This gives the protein CASSLTVSEGGTEAFF. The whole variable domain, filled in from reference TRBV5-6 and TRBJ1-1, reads DAGVTQSPTHLIKTRGQQVTLRCSPKSGHDTVSWYQQALGQGPQFIFQYYEEEERQRGNFPDRFSGHQFPNYSSELNVNALLLGDSALYLCASSLTVSEGGTEAFFGQGTRLTVV.

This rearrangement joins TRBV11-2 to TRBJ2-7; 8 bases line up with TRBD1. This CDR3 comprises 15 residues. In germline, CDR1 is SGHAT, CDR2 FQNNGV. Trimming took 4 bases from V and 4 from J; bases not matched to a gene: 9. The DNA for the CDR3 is TGTGCCAGCAGCTCCGGGACAGGCCTCATTTACGAGCAGTACGTC. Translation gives CASSSGTGLIYEQYV.

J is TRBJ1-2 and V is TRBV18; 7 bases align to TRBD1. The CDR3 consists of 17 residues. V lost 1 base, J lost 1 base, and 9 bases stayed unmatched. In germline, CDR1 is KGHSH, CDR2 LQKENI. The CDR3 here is CASSPQTGLPFNYGYTF. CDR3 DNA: TGTGCCAGCTCACCACAGACAGGGCTACCTTTTAACTATGGCTACACCTTC.

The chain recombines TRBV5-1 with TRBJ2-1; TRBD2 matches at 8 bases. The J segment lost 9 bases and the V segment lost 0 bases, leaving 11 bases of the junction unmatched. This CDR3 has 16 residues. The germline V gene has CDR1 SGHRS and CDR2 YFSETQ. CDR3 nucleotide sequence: TGCGCCAGCAGCTTGGGAGTCCGGGAGGGCCAATCTGAGCAGTTCTTC. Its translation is CASSLGVREGQSEQFF.

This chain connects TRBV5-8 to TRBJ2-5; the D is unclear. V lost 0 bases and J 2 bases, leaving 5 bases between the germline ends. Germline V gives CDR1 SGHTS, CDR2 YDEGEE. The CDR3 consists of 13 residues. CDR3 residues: CASSLGGQETQYF. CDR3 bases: TGTGCCAGCAGCTTGGGCGGTCAAGAGACCCAGTACTTC.

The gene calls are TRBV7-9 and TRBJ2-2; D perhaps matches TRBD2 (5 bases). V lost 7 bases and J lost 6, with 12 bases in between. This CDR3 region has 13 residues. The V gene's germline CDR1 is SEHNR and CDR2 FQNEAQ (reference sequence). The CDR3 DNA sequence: TGTGCCAGCACTCGGGATAGCGCCGGGGAGCTGTTTTTT. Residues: CASTRDSAGELFF.

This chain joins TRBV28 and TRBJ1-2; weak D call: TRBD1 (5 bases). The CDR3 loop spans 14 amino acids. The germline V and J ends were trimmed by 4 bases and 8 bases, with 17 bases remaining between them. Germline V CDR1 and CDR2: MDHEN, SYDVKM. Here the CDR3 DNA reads TGTGCCAGCAGTTCAATGGGGGGGGTCAAGGGCTACACCTTC. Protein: CASSSMGGVKGYTF.

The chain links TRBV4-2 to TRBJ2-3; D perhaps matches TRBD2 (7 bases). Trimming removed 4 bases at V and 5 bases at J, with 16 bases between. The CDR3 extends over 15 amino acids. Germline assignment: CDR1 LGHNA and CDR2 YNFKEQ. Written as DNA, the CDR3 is TGTGCCAGCAGCCGACTAGCAGTAGGGGGAGATACGCAGTATTTT. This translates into CASSRLAVGGDTQYF.

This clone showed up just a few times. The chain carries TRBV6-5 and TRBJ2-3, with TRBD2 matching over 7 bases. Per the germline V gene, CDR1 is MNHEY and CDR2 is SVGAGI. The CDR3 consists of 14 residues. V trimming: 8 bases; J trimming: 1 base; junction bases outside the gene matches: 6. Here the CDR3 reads CASSKLARTDTQYF. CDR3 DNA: TGTGCCAGCTCAAAACTAGCGCGCACAGATACGCAGTATTTT.

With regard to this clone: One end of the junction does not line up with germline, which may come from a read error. The CDR3 sequence is CSSSPPGQGHEQYF. The CDR3 DNA is TGTTCCAGCAGCCCTCCGGGACAGGGCCACGAGCAGTACTTC. The chain has TRBV7-9 and TRBJ2-7, with 9 bases aligning to TRBD1. The length of the CDR3 is 14 residues. Germline V CDR1 and CDR2: SEHNR, FQNEAQ (reference sequence).

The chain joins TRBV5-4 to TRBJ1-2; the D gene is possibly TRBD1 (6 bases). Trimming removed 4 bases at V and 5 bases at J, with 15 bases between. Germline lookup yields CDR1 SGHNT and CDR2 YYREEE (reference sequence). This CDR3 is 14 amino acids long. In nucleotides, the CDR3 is TGTGCCAGCAGCGCCAGGACGCAGGGGTATGGCTACACCTTC. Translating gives CASSARTQGYGYTF.

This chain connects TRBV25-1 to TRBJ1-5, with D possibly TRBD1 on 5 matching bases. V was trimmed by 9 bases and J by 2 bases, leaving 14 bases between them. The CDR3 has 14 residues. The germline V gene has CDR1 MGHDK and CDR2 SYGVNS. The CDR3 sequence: CASQPDRGNQPQHF. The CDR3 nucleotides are TGTGCCAGTCAGCCCGACAGAGGCAATCAGCCCCAGCATTTT.